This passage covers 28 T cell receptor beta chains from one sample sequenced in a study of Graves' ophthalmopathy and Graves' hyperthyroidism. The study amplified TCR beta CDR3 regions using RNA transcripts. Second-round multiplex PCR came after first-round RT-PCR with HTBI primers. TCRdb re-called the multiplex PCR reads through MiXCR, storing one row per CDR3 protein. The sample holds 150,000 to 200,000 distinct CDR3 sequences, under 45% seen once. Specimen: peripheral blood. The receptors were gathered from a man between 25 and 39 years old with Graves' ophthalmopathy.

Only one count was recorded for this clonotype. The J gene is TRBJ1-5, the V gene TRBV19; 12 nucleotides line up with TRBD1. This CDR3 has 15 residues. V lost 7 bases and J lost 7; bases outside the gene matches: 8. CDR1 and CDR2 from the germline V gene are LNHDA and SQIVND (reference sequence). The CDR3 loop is CASTSGQGAEQPQHF. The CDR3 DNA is TGTGCCAGTACCTCGGGACAGGGGGCGGAACAGCCCCAGCATTTT. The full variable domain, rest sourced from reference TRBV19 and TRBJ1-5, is DGGITQSPKYLFRKEGQNVTLSCEQNLNHDAMYWYRQDPGQGLRLIYYSQIVNDFQKGDIAEGYSVSREKKESFPLTVTSAQKNPTAFYLCASTSGQGAEQPQHFGDGTRLSIL.

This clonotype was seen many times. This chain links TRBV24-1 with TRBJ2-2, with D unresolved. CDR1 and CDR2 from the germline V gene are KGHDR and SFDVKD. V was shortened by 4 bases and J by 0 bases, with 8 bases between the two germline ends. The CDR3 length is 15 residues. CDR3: CATSDYGPNTGELFF. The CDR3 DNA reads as TGTGCCACCAGTGACTATGGGCCGAACACCGGGGAGCTGTTTTTT.

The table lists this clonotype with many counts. The CDR3 sequence is CASSLVGHSNYEQYF. The DNA for the CDR3 is TGCGCCAGCAGCTTGGTTGGACACTCTAATTACGAGCAGTACTTC. This chain connects TRBV5-1 to TRBJ2-7; perhaps TRBD1 as D (5 bases). CDR3 size: 15 residues. Trimming removed 0 bases from V and 4 bases from J, with 14 bases in between. CDR1 is SGHRS and CDR2 is YFSETQ in the germline V gene.

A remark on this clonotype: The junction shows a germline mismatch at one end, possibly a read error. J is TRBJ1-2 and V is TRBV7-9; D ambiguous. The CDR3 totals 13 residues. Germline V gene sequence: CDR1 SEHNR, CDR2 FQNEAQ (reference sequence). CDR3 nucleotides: TGTGCCAGCAGTCCACAGAGGGCCGGTGGCTACGTCTTC. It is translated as CASSPQRAGGYVF.

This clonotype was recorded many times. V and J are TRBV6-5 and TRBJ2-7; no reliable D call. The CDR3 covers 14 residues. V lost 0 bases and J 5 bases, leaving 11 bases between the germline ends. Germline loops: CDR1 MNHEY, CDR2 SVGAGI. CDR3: CASSYSNVGDEQYF. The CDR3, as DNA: TGTGCCAGCAGTTACTCGAACGTAGGCGACGAGCAGTACTTC.

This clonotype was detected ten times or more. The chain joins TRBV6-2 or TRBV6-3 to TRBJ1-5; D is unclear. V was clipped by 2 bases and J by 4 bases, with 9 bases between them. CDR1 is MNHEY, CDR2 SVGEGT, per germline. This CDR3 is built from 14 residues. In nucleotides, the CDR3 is TGTGCCAGCAGTTACACCCTGTTGAATCAGCCCCAGCATTTT. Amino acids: CASSYTLLNQPQHF.

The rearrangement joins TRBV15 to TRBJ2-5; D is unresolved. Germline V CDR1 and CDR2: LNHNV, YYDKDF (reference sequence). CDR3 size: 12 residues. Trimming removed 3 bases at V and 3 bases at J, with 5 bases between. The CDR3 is CATSSLEETQYF. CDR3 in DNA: TGTGCCACCAGCAGTTTAGAAGAGACCCAGTACTTC.

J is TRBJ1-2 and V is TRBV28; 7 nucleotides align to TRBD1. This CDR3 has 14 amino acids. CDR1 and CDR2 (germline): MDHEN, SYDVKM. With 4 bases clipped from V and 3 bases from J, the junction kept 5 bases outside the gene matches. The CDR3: CASSSYTGDYGYTF. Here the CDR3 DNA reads TGTGCCAGCAGTTCCTACACAGGGGACTATGGCTACACCTTC.

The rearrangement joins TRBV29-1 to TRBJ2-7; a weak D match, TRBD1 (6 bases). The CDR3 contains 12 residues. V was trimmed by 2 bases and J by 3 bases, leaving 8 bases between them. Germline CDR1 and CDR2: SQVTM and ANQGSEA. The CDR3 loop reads CSVETGNYEQYF. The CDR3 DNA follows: TGCAGCGTTGAAACAGGGAACTACGAGCAGTACTTC.

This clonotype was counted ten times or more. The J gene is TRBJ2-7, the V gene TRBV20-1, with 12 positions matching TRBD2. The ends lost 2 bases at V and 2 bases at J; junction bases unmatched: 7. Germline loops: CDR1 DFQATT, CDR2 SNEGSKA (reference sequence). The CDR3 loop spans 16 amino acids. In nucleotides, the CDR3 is TGCAGTGCTAGAATGCTGGCTAGCGGGAGGGCCTACGAGCAGTACTTC. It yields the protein CSARMLASGRAYEQYF.

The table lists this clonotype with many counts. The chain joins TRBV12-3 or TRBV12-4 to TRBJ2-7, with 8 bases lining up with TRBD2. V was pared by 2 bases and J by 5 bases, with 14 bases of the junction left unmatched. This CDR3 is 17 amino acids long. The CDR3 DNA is TGTGCCAGCAGTTTAAAGCGGGGCCGGACTAGCATCCACGAGCAGTACTTC. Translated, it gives CASSLKRGRTSIHEQYF.

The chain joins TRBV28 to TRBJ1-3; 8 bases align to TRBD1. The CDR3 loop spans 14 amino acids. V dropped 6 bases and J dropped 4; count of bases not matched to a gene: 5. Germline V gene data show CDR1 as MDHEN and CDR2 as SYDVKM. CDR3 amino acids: CASRGQGAGNTIYF. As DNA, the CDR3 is TGTGCCAGCAGAGGGCAGGGGGCCGGAAACACCATATATTTT. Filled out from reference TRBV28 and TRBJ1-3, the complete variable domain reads DVKVTQSSRYLVKRTGEKVFLECVQDMDHENMFWYRQDPGLGLRLIYFSYDVKMKEKGDIPEGYSVSREKKERFSLILESASTNQTSMYLCASRGQGAGNTIYFGEGSWLTVV.

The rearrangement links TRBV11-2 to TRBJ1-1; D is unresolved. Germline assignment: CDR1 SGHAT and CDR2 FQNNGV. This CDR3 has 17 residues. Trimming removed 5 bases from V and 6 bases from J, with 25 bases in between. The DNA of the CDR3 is TGTGCCAGCAGCCCCTGGGCAGTTTCTGGTTCTTTTGCTGAAGCTTTCTTT. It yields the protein CASSPWAVSGSFAEAFF.

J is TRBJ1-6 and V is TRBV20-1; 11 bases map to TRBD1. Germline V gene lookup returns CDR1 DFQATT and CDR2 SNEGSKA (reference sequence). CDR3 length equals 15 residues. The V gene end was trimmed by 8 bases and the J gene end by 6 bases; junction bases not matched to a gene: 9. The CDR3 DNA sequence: TGCAGTTCCCCCTCCGGGACAGGGGGTAATTCACCCCTCCACTTT. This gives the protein CSSPSGTGGNSPLHF.

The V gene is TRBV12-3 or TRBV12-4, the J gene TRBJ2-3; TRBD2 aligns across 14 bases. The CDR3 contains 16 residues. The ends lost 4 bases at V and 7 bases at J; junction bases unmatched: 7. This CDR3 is CASSSGLAGVPNTQYF. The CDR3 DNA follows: TGTGCCAGCAGTTCGGGACTAGCGGGAGTGCCGAATACGCAGTATTTT.

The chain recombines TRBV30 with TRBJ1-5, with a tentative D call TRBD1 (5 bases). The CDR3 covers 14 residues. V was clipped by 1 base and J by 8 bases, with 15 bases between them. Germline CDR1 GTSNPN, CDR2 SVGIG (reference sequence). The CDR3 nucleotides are TGTGCCTGGAGTGCAGGGACCCTGGGGGAGCCCCAGCATTTT. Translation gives CAWSAGTLGEPQHF.

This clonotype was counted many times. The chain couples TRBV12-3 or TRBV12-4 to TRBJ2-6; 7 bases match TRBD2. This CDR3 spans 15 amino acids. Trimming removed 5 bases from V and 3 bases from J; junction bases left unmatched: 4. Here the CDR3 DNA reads TGTGCCAGCAGTGCCCGGGGGGATGGGGCCAACGTCCTGACTTTC. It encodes CASSARGDGANVLTF.

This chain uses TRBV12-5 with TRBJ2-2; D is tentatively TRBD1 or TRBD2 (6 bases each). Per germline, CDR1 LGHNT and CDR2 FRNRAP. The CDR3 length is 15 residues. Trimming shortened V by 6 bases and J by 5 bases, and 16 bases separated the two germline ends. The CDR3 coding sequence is TGTGCTAGTGGGGTGGGGGGCGCAGGGACCGGGGAGCTGTTTTTT. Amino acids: CASGVGGAGTGELFF.

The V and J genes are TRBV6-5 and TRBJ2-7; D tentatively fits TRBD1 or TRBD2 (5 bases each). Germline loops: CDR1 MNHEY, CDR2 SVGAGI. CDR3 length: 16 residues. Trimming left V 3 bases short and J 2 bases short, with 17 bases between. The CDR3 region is CASSYSTGTLTYEQYF. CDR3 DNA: TGTGCCAGCAGTTATTCAACCGGGACGTTAACCTACGAGCAGTACTTC.

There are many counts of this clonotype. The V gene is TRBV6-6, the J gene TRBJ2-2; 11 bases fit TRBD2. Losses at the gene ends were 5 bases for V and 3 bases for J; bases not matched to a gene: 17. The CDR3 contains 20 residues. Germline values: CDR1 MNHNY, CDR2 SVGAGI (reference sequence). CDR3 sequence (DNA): TGTGCCAGCAGTACTCAACGTTGGCTAGCGGGAGGTGGCGACACCGGGGAGCTGTTTTTT. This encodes CASSTQRWLAGGGDTGELFF.

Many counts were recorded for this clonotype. The CDR3 region has the DNA TGTGCCAGCAGTCCCGGGGAGGTAAGCTCCTACGAGCAGTACTTC. Translating it yields CASSPGEVSSYEQYF. The gene calls are TRBV6-1 and TRBJ2-7; the D gene is possibly TRBD2 (6 bases). V dropped 5 bases and J dropped 0 bases, with 14 bases sitting between them. The germline V gene encodes CDR1 MNHNS and CDR2 SASEGT. The CDR3 runs to 15 residues.

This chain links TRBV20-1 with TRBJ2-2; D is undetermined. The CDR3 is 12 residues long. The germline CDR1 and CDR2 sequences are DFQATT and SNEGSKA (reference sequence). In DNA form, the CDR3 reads TGCAGCCTTAGGCCGAACACCGGGGAGCTGTTTTTT. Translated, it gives CSLRPNTGELFF.

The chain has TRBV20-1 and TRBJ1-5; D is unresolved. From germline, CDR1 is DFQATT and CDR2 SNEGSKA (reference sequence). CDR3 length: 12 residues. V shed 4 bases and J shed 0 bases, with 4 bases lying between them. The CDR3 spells CSAISSNQPQHF. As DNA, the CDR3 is TGCAGTGCTATCTCTAGCAATCAGCCCCAGCATTTT.

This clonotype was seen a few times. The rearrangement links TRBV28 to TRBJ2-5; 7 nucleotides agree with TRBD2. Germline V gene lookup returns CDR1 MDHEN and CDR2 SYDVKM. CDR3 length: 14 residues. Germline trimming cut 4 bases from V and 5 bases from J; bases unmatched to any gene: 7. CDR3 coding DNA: TGTGCCAGCAGTTACAGAACTAGCGTCGAGACCCAGTACTTC. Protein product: CASSYRTSVETQYF.

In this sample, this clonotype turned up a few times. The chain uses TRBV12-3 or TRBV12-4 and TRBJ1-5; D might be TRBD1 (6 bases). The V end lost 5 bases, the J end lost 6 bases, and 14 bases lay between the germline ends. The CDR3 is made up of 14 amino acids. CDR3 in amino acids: CASSVQGWGQPQHF. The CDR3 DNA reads TGTGCCAGCAGTGTTCAGGGGTGGGGTCAGCCCCAGCATTTT.

In DNA form, the CDR3 reads TGTGCCAGCAGCTTACCGGGACTCGCGAACACTGAAGCTTTCTTT. It translates to CASSLPGLANTEAFF. V and J are TRBV7-9 and TRBJ1-1, with D tentatively TRBD1 (5 bases). The V end was cut by 2 bases, the J end by 1 base, with 11 bases between. CDR1 and CDR2 (germline): SEHNR, FQNEAQ (reference sequence). This CDR3 region has 15 residues.

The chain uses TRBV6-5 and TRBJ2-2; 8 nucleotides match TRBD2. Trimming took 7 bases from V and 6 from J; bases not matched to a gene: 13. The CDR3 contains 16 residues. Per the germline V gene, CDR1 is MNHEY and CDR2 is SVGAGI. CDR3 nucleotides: TGTGCCAGCAATTCGGGGGGGGCGAGCGGTGCCGGGGAGCTGTTTTTT. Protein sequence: CASNSGGASGAGELFF.

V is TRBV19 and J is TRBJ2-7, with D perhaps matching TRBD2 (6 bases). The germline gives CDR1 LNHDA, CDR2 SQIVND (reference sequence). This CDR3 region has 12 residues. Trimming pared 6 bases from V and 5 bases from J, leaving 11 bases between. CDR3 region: CASSSREDEQYF. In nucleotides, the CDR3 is TGTGCCAGTAGCAGCAGGGAGGACGAGCAGTACTTC.